This TCR beta chain was sequenced during a study of post-analysis software for immune sequencing data. Overall study: Included courses were relapsing-remitting and secondary progressive multiple sclerosis; progressive-relapsing multiple sclerosis was also included. General study points: Normalized Chao1 diversity was significantly reduced in patients versus controls. Co-batched samples clustered tightly together by F measure.

Note on this clonotype: Its antigen is as yet unknown.

Researchers reported that TCR beta cDNA libraries carried unique molecular identifiers. Input of roughly 0.95 to 10 million T cells yielded 450,000 to 550,000 cDNA molecules. From the PCR reads, TCRdb called clonotypes with MiXCR, one entry per CDR3 protein. The sample has fewer than 550,000 distinct CDR3 sequences, around a third seen once. Material: blood. This receptor was taken from a girl younger than 18 with multiple sclerosis.

CDR3 sequence: CSASPGNSPLHF. In nucleotides, the CDR3 is TGCAGTGCTAGTCCCGGGAATTCACCCCTCCACTTT. The J gene is TRBJ1-6, the V gene TRBV20-1, with D hard to call. The CDR3 sequence is 12 residues long. V lost 3 bases and J lost 7, with 7 bases in between. Germline values: CDR1 DFQATT, CDR2 SNEGSKA (reference sequence).